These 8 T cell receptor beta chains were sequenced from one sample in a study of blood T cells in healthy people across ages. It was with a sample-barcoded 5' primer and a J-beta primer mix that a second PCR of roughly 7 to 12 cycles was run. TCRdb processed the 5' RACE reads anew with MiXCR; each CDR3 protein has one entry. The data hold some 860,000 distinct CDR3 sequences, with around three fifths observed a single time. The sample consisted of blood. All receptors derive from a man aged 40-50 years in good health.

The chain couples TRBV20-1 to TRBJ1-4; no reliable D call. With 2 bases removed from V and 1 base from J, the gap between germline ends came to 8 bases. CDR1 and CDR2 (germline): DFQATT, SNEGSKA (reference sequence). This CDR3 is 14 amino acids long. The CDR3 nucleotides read TGCAGTGCTAGACCACAAGGAACTAATGAAAAACTGTTTTTT. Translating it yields CSARPQGTNEKLFF.

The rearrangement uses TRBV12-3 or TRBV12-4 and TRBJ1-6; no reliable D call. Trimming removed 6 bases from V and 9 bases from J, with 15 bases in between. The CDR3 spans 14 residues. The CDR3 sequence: CASREAYSGSPLHF. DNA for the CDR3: TGTGCCAGCAGGGAGGCATACTCGGGTTCACCCCTCCACTTT.

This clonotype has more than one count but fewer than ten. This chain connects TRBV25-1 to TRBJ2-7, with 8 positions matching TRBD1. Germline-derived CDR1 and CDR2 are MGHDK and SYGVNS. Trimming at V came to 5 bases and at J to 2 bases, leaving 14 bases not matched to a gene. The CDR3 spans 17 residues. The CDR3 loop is CASSPRTGIAATYEQYF. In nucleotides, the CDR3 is TGTGCCAGCAGTCCCCGGACAGGGATAGCGGCCACCTACGAGCAGTACTTC.

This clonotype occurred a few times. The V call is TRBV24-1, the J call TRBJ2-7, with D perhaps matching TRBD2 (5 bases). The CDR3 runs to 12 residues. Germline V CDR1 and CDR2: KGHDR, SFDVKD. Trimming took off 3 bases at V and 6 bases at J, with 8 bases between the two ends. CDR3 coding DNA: TGTGCCACCAGTGATCACAGCGGCGAGCAGTACTTC. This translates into CATSDHSGEQYF.

This CDR3 is CASSPEGGAASPLHF. CDR3 DNA sequence: TGCGCCAGCAGCCCGGAGGGGGGGGCGGCTTCACCCCTCCACTTT. This sequence joins TRBV5-1 and TRBJ1-6; D might be TRBD1 (6 bases). Germline V gene sequence: CDR1 SGHRS, CDR2 YFSETQ. Trimming removed 4 bases from V and 9 bases from J, with 17 bases in between. The CDR3 is made up of 15 amino acids. The whole variable domain, remainder taken from reference TRBV5-1 and TRBJ1-6, is KAGVTQTPRYLIKTRGQQVTLSCSPISGHRSVSWYQQTPGQGLQFLFEYFSETQRNKGNFPGRFSGRQFSNSRSEMNVSTLELGDSALYLCASSPEGGAASPLHFGNGTRLTVT.

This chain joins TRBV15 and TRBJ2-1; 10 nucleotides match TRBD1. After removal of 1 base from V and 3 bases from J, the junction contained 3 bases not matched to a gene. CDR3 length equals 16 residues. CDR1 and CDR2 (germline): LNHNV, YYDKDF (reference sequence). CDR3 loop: CATSRGGTGVYNEQFF. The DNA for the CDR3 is TGTGCCACCAGCAGAGGCGGGACAGGGGTCTACAATGAGCAGTTCTTC.

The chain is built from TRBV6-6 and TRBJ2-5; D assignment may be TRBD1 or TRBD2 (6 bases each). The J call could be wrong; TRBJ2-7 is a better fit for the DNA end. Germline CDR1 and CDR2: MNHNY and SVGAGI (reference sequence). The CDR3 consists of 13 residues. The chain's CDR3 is CASSYMGGFEQYF. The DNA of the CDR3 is TGTGCCAGCAGTTACATGGGGGGCTTCGAGCAGTACTTC.

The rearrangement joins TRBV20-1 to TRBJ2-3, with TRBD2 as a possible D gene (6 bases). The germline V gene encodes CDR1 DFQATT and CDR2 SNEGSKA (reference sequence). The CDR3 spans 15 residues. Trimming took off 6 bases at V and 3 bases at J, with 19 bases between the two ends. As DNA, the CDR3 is TGCAGTGCGGAGCGGCGGGGCGGGATGACAGATACGCAGTATTTT. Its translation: CSAERRGGMTDTQYF.